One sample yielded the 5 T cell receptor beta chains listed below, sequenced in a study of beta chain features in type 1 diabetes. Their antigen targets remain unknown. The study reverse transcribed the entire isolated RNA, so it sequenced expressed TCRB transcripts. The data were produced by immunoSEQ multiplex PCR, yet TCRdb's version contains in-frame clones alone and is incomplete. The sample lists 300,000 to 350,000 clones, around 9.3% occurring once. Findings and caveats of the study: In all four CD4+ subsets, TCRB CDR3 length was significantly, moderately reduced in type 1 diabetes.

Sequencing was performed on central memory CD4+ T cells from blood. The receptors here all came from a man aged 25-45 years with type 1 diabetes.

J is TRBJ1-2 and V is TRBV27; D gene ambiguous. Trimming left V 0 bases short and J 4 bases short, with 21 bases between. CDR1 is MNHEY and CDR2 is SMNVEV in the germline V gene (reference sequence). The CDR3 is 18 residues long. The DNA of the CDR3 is TGTGCCAGCAGTTTATCGGGCAGTTATGGACGTCGAGCCTATGGCTACACCTTC. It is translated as CASSLSGSYGRRAYGYTF.

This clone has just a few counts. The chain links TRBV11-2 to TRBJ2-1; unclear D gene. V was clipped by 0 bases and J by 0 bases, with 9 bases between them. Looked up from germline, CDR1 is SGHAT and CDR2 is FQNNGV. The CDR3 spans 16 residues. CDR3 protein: CASSLDRVSSYNEQFF. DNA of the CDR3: TGTGCCAGCAGCTTAGATCGCGTGAGCTCCTACAATGAGCAGTTCTTC.

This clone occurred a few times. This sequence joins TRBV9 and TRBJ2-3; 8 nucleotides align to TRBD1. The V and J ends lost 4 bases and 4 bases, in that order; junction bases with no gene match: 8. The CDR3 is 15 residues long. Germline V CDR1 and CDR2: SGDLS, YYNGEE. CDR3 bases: TGTGCCAGCAGCTCGGGACAGGCGGCATCAGATACGCAGTATTTT. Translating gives CASSSGQAASDTQYF. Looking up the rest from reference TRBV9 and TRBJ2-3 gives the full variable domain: DSGVTQTPKHLITATGQRVTLRCSPRSGDLSVYWYQQSLDQGLQFLIQYYNGEERAKGNILERFSAQQFPDLHSELNLSSLELGDSALYFCASSSGQAASDTQYFGPGTRLTVL.

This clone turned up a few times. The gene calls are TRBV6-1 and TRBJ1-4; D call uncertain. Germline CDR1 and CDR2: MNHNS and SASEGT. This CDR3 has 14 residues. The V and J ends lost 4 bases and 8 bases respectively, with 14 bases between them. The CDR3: CASSVTGKREKLFF. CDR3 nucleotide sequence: TGTGCCAGCAGTGTTACGGGGAAGCGGGAAAAACTGTTTTTT.

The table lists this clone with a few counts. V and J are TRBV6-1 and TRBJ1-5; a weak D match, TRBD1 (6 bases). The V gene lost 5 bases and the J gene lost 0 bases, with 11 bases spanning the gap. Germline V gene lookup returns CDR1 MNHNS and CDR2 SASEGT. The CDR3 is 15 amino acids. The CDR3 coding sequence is TGTGCCAGCAGTCGCCACAGGGATAGCAATCAGCCCCAGCATTTT. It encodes CASSRHRDSNQPQHF.